Each of the 31 T cell receptor beta chains below was sequenced from the same sample in a study of cytomegalovirus exposure and HLA in healthy donors. The PCR had 60 Vbeta and 13 Jbeta primers. Sequencing used immunoSEQ multiplex PCR; TCRdb keeps in-frame clones, though not all of them. Of 140,000 to 150,000 clones in the sample, around three quarters were seen once. Input material: PBMCs. Receptors originate from a man aged 40-50 years in good health and CMV-seropositive.

This clone has only a few counts. The chain employs TRBV30 and TRBJ2-7, with D perhaps matching TRBD1 (6 bases). CDR1 is GTSNPN and CDR2 is SVGIG in the germline V gene (reference sequence). Trimming took off 6 bases at V and 1 base at J, with 13 bases between the two ends. The CDR3 covers 13 residues. The CDR3 nucleotides read TGTGCCTGTTGGGAGACAGGTTCCTACGAGCAGTACTTC. It specifies CACWETGSYEQYF.

The chain carries TRBV28 and TRBJ2-2; a possible D gene is TRBD2 (5 bases). Deletions cut 9 bases from V and 7 bases from J, with 6 bases between. The CDR3 has 10 residues. Per the germline V gene, CDR1 is MDHEN and CDR2 is SYDVKM. The DNA for the CDR3 is TGTGCCAGACGGGGCGGGGAGCTGTTTTTT. Translated: CARRGGELFF.

The chain recombines TRBV11-3 with TRBJ2-1, with D possibly being TRBD2 (6 bases). Trimming left V 0 bases short and J 4 bases short, with 10 bases between. The length of the CDR3 is 15 residues. Germline V gives CDR1 SGHNT, CDR2 YENEEA. CDR3 DNA: TGTGCCAGCAGCTTAGACGGGAGTCCTTACAATGAGCAGTTCTTC. Encoded protein: CASSLDGSPYNEQFF.

The table lists this clone with a few counts. This sequence joins TRBV5-8 and TRBJ2-1; 11 bases are a match to TRBD2. V trimming: 0 bases; J trimming: 4 bases; junction bases outside the gene matches: 3. Germline CDR1 is SGHTS and CDR2 is YDEGEE. The CDR3 contains 16 residues. The CDR3 bases are TGTGCCAGCAGCTTGGAGGGACTAGCGGATTACAATGAGCAGTTCTTC. Translated, it gives CASSLEGLADYNEQFF. Full variable domain (remainder filled in from reference TRBV5-8 and TRBJ2-1): EAGVTQSPTHLIKTRGQQATLRCSPISGHTSVYWYQQALGLGLQFLLWYDEGEERNRGNFPPRFSGRQFPNYSSELNVNALELEDSALYLCASSLEGLADYNEQFFGPGTRLTVL.

Comments on this clone: Other DNA sequences from this sample encode an identical CDR3 as well. V and J are TRBV7-2 and TRBJ2-7; possible D gene TRBD2, 5 bases. CDR3 length: 14 residues. The germline gives CDR1 SGHTA, CDR2 FQGNSA. Trimming stripped 0 bases from V and 3 bases from J, with 9 bases between. CDR3 region: CASSLAMGSYEQYF. DNA for the CDR3: TGTGCCAGCAGCTTAGCAATGGGGAGCTACGAGCAGTACTTC.

CDR3: CAISESYRGKAGELFF. CDR3 DNA sequence: TGTGCCATCAGTGAGTCCTACAGGGGAAAAGCCGGGGAGCTGTTTTTT. V is TRBV10-3 and J is TRBJ2-2; 7 bases map to TRBD1. J gave up 6 bases and V 0 bases, and 7 bases lay outside the gene matches. Germline CDR1 and CDR2: ENHRY and SYGVKD. The CDR3 length is 16 residues.

CDR3 DNA sequence: TGTGCCAGTAGTTTAGCGGGTGAGACCCAGTACTTC. The encoded protein is CASSLAGETQYF. The V call is TRBV19, the J call TRBJ2-5; TRBD2 matches at 7 bases. CDR1 and CDR2 from the germline V gene are LNHDA and SQIVND (reference sequence). The CDR3 totals 12 residues. The V segment lost 5 bases and the J segment 5 bases; nucleotides outside the gene matches: 2.

The genes are TRBV7-9 and TRBJ2-1; TRBD2 agrees at 9 bases. This CDR3 is 18 amino acids long. The junction had 11 bases not matched to a gene; V was cut back by 5 bases and J by 0 bases. Germline V gene data show CDR1 as SEHNR and CDR2 as FQNEAQ (reference sequence). CDR3 sequence (DNA): TGTGCCAGCAGCCCCAGAGCGGGAGGCCCTTTCTCCTACAATGAGCAGTTCTTC. Translated, it gives CASSPRAGGPFSYNEQFF.

This rearrangement joins TRBV15 to TRBJ2-7, with a possible D match to TRBD1 (6 bases). CDR3 length equals 13 residues. Germline V gene data show CDR1 as LNHNV and CDR2 as YYDKDF (reference sequence). The germline V and J ends were trimmed by 0 bases and 5 bases, with 8 bases remaining between them. CDR3 residues: CATSRDYRDEQYF. For the CDR3, the DNA is TGTGCCACCAGCAGAGATTACAGGGACGAGCAGTACTTC.

The chain carries TRBV11-2 and TRBJ2-1; tentative D call: TRBD2 (5 bases). Germline CDR1 reads SGHAT; CDR2 reads FQNNGV. The CDR3 runs to 14 residues. Trimming stripped 8 bases from V and 4 bases from J, with 15 bases between. The CDR3: CASRTSGGYNEQFF. The DNA for the CDR3 is TGTGCCAGCCGGACGTCCGGCGGGTACAATGAGCAGTTCTTC.

This rearrangement joins TRBV7-9 to TRBJ2-1; 8 bases agree with TRBD2. CDR1 is SEHNR, CDR2 FQNEAQ, per germline (reference sequence). Germline trimming cut 4 bases from V and 2 bases from J; bases unmatched to any gene: 4. This CDR3 spans 15 amino acids. The CDR3 reads CASSSPGLAYNEQFF. The CDR3, as DNA: TGTGCCAGCAGCTCCCCGGGACTAGCCTACAATGAGCAGTTCTTC. The full variable domain, in which reference TRBV7-9 and TRBJ2-1 provide the parts outside the CDR3, is DTGVSQNPRHKITKRGQNVTFRCDPISEHNRLYWYRQTLGQGPEFLTYFQNEAQLEKSRLLSDRFSAERPKGSFSTLEIQRTEQGDSAMYLCASSSPGLAYNEQFFGPGTRLTVL.

This clone was counted a few times. The J gene is TRBJ1-1, the V gene TRBV6-1, with unresolved D. In germline, CDR1 is MNHNS, CDR2 SASEGT. Trimming took 5 bases from V and 7 from J, leaving 8 bases between them. The CDR3 extends over 11 amino acids. CDR3 DNA: TGTGCCAGCAGTAAAGGAGGTGAAGCTTTCTTT. This encodes CASSKGGEAFF.

This clone was detected only a few times. This chain links TRBV16 with TRBJ2-7, with 8 bases fitting TRBD2. Germline V lookup: CDR1 KGHSY, CDR2 FQNENV. Trimming removed 1 base from V and 6 bases from J; junction bases left unmatched: 5. The CDR3 has 14 amino acids. CDR3 sequence reads: CASSQWAGGGEQYF. CDR3 sequence (DNA): TGTGCCAGCAGCCAATGGGCGGGAGGAGGCGAGCAGTACTTC. The entire variable domain, with the rest obtained from reference TRBV16 and TRBJ2-7, is as follows: GEEVAQTPKHLVRGEGQKAKLYCAPIKGHSYVFWYQQVLKNEFKFLISFQNENVFDETGMPKERFSAKCLPNSPCSLEIQATKLEDSAVYFCASSQWAGGGEQYFGPGTRLTVT.

The rearrangement links TRBV13 to TRBJ2-3, with 10 bases lining up with TRBD1. The CDR3 is made up of 15 amino acids. V shed 3 bases, J shed 3 bases, and the junction held 3 bases outside the gene matches. Germline V gives CDR1 PRHDT, CDR2 FYEKMQ (reference sequence). CDR3 DNA: TGTGCCAGCAGCTTCACGGGACAGGGGACAGATACGCAGTATTTT. Protein product: CASSFTGQGTDTQYF.

The rearrangement links TRBV4-3 to TRBJ2-7; 9 positions agree with TRBD1. This CDR3 region has 17 residues. Germline values: CDR1 LGHNA, CDR2 YSLEER. Trimming took 1 base from V and 4 from J; bases not matched to a gene: 11. As DNA, the CDR3 is TGCGCCAGCAGCCAAGCCTCCGGGACAGGGTATTCGTACGAGCAGTACTTC. Translating gives CASSQASGTGYSYEQYF.

The chain uses TRBV7-9 and TRBJ2-1; 9 nucleotides agree with TRBD2. Germline CDR1 reads SEHNR; CDR2 reads FQNEAQ (reference sequence). The J segment lost 4 bases and the V segment lost 5 bases, leaving 9 bases of the junction unmatched. The CDR3 runs to 16 residues. DNA for the CDR3: TGTGCCAGCAGCCTGCCCCCAGCGGGAGGTTACAATGAGCAGTTCTTC. Its translation: CASSLPPAGGYNEQFF.

This chain uses TRBV19 with TRBJ2-7; 11 positions match TRBD2. This CDR3 comprises 15 residues. V trimming: 4 bases; J trimming: 3 bases; junction bases outside the gene matches: 5. Per the germline V gene, CDR1 is LNHDA and CDR2 is SQIVND (reference sequence). The CDR3 bases are TGTGCCAGTAGTACTGCTAGCGGGAGGCACTACGAGCAGTACTTC. Its translation: CASSTASGRHYEQYF.

This clone was observed a handful of times. This chain links TRBV10-3 with TRBJ1-1, with D tentatively TRBD1 (6 bases). This CDR3 has 13 amino acids. Trimming removed 8 bases at V and 6 bases at J, with 16 bases between. Germline V gene data show CDR1 as ENHRY and CDR2 as SYGVKD. The CDR3 sequence is CAIGLEGVAEAFF. Written as DNA, the CDR3 is TGTGCCATCGGTCTTGAGGGGGTCGCTGAAGCTTTCTTT.

Remarks on this clone: The junction shows a germline mismatch at one end, possibly a read error. The genes are TRBV13 and TRBJ2-1; D uncertain. Germline V gene data show CDR1 as PRHDT and CDR2 as FYEKMQ (reference sequence). This CDR3 has 15 amino acids. The CDR3 DNA follows: TGTGTCAGCAGCCCCACTCTTCCTCTCTACAATGAGCAGTTCTTC. Its translation is CVSSPTLPLYNEQFF.

This chain links TRBV6-1 with TRBJ1-2, with a possible D match to TRBD1 (5 bases). Germline V CDR1 and CDR2: MNHNS, SASEGT. CDR3 length: 13 amino acids. V lost 3 bases and J lost 7, with 12 bases in between. Written as DNA, the CDR3 is TGTGCCAGCAGTGAGTGGGGGGGTTCTGGCTACACCTTC. Its translation: CASSEWGGSGYTF.

A single count supports this clone. V and J are TRBV9 and TRBJ2-5, with 8 positions matching TRBD2. The germline gives CDR1 SGDLS, CDR2 YYNGEE. The V gene end was trimmed by 2 bases and the J gene end by 5 bases; junction bases not matched to a gene: 14. The length of the CDR3 is 17 residues. The CDR3 nucleotides are TGTGCCAGCAGCGTGGAAGCGGGAGAAAGCGATTGGGAGACCCAGTACTTC. Its translation: CASSVEAGESDWETQYF.

The gene calls are TRBV2 and TRBJ2-2; D call uncertain. Looked up from germline, CDR1 is SNHLY and CDR2 is FYNNEI. V gave up 6 bases and J gave up 3 bases, with 5 bases separating them. This CDR3 has 12 residues. The CDR3 reads CASSGDTGELFF. Here the CDR3 DNA reads TGTGCCAGCAGCGGTGACACCGGGGAGCTGTTTTTT.

This clone appeared a few times. This chain connects TRBV7-9 to TRBJ2-3, with D maybe TRBD1 (6 bases). Germline values: CDR1 SEHNR, CDR2 FQNEAQ (reference sequence). V lost 0 bases to trimming and J lost 4 bases, with 14 bases between them. The CDR3 loop spans 16 amino acids. The CDR3 sequence is CASSLARTAPSDTQYF. CDR3 in DNA: TGTGCCAGCAGCTTAGCACGGACAGCCCCCTCAGATACGCAGTATTTT.

This chain links TRBV5-1 with TRBJ1-2; 7 nucleotides align to TRBD1. Looked up from germline, CDR1 is SGHRS and CDR2 is YFSETQ. There are 13 residues in the CDR3. With V trimmed by 2 bases and J by 6 bases, 4 bases remained unmatched. The CDR3 sequence: CASSFDRVDGYTF. DNA of the CDR3: TGCGCCAGCAGCTTCGACAGGGTCGATGGCTACACCTTC.

This clone is a singleton in its sample. The chain is built from TRBV6-1 and TRBJ1-5; tentative D call: TRBD1 (6 bases). There are 13 residues in the CDR3. The V end lost 2 bases, the J end lost 7 bases, and 9 bases lay between the germline ends. Germline V CDR1 and CDR2: MNHNS, SASEGT. CDR3 in DNA: TGTGCCAGCAGTGAAAGGGGGACCCAGCCCCAGCATTTT. It yields the protein CASSERGTQPQHF.

V gene TRBV10-3 combines with J gene TRBJ1-1; D is unresolved. V was clipped by 6 bases and J by 5 bases, with 13 bases between them. The CDR3 contains 13 residues. Germline V lookup: CDR1 ENHRY, CDR2 SYGVKD. The CDR3 DNA sequence: TGTGCCATCAGCGGGAAGGGTTGGACTGAAGCTTTCTTT. This sequence encodes CAISGKGWTEAFF.

This clone was detected a few times. V is TRBV5-4 and J is TRBJ1-1; 8 positions match TRBD1. The V and J ends lost 3 bases and 10 bases, in that order; junction bases with no gene match: 5. The V gene's germline CDR1 is SGHNT and CDR2 YYREEE (reference sequence). This CDR3 contains 12 residues. The CDR3 nucleotides read TGTGCCAGCAGCTCCCAGGGGGCAGTAGCTTTCTTT. Protein product: CASSSQGAVAFF.

The V gene is TRBV12-5, the J gene TRBJ2-5; D is possibly TRBD2 (6 bases). Germline lookup yields CDR1 LGHNT and CDR2 FRNRAP. V was cut by 4 bases and J by 5 bases, with 17 bases left in between. The CDR3 spans 15 residues. This CDR3 is CASGSGTSLRETQYF. The CDR3 nucleotides are TGTGCTAGTGGTTCGGGAACTAGCTTGAGGGAGACCCAGTACTTC.

A single count supports this clone. The chain has TRBV21-1 and TRBJ2-5; the D segment call TRBD2 is taken from the table without a DNA check. TRBV21-1 is listed as a pseudogene. The CDR3 contains 16 residues. CDR3 in amino acids: CASRLGERSGPETQYF. The CDR3 DNA sequence: TGTGCCAGCAGATTAGGTGAGAGGAGTGGTCCAGAGACCCAGTACTTC.

The chain joins TRBV9 to TRBJ2-7; 12 nucleotides line up with TRBD2. V trimming: 0 bases; J trimming: 7 bases; junction bases outside the gene matches: 11. The CDR3 sequence is 17 residues long. Germline lookup yields CDR1 SGDLS and CDR2 YYNGEE. CDR3 protein: CASSVAPTSGRVEEQYF. The CDR3 DNA reads TGTGCCAGCAGCGTAGCCCCGACTAGCGGGAGAGTAGAAGAGCAGTACTTC.

The genes are TRBV7-3 and TRBJ2-2, with 11 bases identical to TRBD2. This CDR3 region has 14 residues. Germline lookup yields CDR1 SGHTA and CDR2 FQGTGA. Trimming removed 8 bases from V and 1 base from J; junction bases left unmatched: 0. The CDR3, as DNA: TGTGCCAGCGGGACTAGCGGGAACACCGGGGAGCTGTTTTTT. Its protein is CASGTSGNTGELFF.